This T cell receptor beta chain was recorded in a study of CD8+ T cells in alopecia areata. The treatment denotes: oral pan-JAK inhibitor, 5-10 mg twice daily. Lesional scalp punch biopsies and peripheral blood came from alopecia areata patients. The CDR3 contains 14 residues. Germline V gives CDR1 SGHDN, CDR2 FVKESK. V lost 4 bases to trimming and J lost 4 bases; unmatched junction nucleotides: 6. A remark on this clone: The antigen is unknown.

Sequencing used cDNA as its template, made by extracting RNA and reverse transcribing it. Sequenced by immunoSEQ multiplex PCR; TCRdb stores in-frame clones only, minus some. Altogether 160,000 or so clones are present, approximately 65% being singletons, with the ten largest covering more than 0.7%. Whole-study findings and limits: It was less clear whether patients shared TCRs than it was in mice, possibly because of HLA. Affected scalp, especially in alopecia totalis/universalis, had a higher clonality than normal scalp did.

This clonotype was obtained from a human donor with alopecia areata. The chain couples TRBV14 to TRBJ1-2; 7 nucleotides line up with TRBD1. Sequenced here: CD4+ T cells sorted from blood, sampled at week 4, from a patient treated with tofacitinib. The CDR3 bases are TGTGCCAGCAGCCCCGGGACAGACCTCTATGGCTACACCTTC. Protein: CASSPGTDLYGYTF.